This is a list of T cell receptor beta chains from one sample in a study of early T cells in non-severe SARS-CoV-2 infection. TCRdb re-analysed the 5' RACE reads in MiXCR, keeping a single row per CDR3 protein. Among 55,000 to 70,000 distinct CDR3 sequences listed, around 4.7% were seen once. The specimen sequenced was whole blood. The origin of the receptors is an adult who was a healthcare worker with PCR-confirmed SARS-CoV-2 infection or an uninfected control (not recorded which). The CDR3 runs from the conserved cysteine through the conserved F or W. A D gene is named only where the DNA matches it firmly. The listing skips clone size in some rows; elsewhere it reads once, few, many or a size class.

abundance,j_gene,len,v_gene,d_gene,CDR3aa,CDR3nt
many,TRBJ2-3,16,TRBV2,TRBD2,CASRLGTSGDVDTQYF,TGTGCCAGCAGACTCGGGACTAGCGGGGACGTAGATACGCAGTATTTT
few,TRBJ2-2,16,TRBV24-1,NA,CATSDFRGAGTGELFF,TGTGCCACCAGTGATTTTCGAGGGGCGGGGACCGGGGAGCTGTTTTTT
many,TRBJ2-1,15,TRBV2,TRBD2,CASSVGLAGYNEQFF,TGTGCCAGCAGTGTAGGACTAGCGGGCTATAATGAGCAGTTCTTC
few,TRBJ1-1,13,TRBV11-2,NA,CASSPLRGAEAFF,TGTGCCAGCAGCCCCCTCCGGGGGGCTGAAGCTTTCTTT
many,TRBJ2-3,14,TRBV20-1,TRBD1,CSATPGQGADTQYF,TGCAGTGCTACTCCGGGACAGGGGGCAGATACGCAGTATTTT
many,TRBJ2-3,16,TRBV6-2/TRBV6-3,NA,CASSYLRGGLTDTQYF,TGTGCCAGCAGTTACCTCCGCGGAGGCCTCACAGATACGCAGTATTTT
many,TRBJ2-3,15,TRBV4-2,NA,CASSQEDYSTDTQYF,TGTGCCAGCAGCCAAGAAGACTACTCCACAGATACGCAGTATTTT
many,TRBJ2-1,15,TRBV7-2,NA,CASSLQGSSYNEQFF,TGTGCCAGCAGCTTGCAGGGTAGCTCCTACAATGAGCAGTTCTTC
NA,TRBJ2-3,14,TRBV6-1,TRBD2,CASKPGLATDTQYF,TGTGCCAGCAAGCCGGGACTAGCCACAGATACGCAGTATTTT
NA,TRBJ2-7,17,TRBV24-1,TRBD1,CATSDPHKGQANYEQYF,TGTGCCACCAGTGACCCCCACAAGGGACAGGCGAACTACGAGCAGTACTTC
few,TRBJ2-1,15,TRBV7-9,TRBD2,CASSALAGGYNEQFF,TGTGCCAGCAGCGCACTAGCGGGGGGTTACAATGAGCAGTTCTTC
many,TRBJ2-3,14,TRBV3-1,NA,CASSQGQGADTQYF,TGTGCCAGCAGCCAAGGGCAGGGAGCAGATACGCAGTATTTT
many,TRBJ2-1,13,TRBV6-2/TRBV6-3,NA,CASSLGPYNEQFF,TGTGCCAGCAGTCTCGGGCCCTACAATGAGCAGTTCTTC
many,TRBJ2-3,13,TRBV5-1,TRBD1,CASSWTGTDTQYF,TGCGCCAGCAGCTGGACAGGGACAGATACGCAGTATTTT
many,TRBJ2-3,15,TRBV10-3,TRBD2,CAASGTSDSTDTQYF,TGTGCCGCCTCCGGGACTAGCGATTCCACAGATACGCAGTATTTT
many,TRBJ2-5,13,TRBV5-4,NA,CASSPDSKRPQYF,TGTGCCAGCAGCCCGGACAGCAAGAGACCCCAGTACTTC